The 19 T cell receptor beta chains given below trace back to one sample, sequenced in a study of shared T cell receptors in the human thymus. Here immunoSEQ multiplex PCR was the method, and the copy in TCRdb shows in-frame clones only, minus some. The table records 550,000 to 800,000 clones, approximately 85% of them present only once. These data also formed part of another study, on human thymus T cells.

Sample: thymocytes. All receptors come from a girl under three years old with a congenital heart defect.

The chain is built from TRBV5-1 and TRBJ1-2; D gene unclear. CDR1 SGHRS and CDR2 YFSETQ come from the germline V gene. The CDR3 contains 15 residues. Trimming removed 1 base from V and 7 bases from J, with 17 bases in between. This CDR3 is CASSLYALLGPGYTF. In DNA, the CDR3 is TGCGCCAGCAGCTTGTATGCCCTCCTCGGTCCTGGCTACACCTTC.

The chain combines TRBV15 with TRBJ1-3; possible D gene TRBD1, 5 bases. The V end lost 2 bases, the J end lost 3 bases, and 17 bases lay between the germline ends. Per germline, CDR1 LNHNV and CDR2 YYDKDF (reference sequence). There are 17 residues in the CDR3. CDR3 in amino acids: CATSRRRGAFGGNTIYF. The CDR3 bases are TGTGCCACCAGCAGACGACGCGGGGCTTTTGGTGGAAACACCATATATTTT.

The chain carries TRBV5-1 and TRBJ2-7; no definite D call. The germline CDR1 and CDR2 sequences are SGHRS and YFSETQ. Trimming stripped 0 bases from V and 2 bases from J, with 15 bases between. The CDR3 runs 16 residues. The CDR3 loop reads CASSLGGGYSTYEQYF. As DNA, the CDR3 is TGCGCCAGCAGCTTGGGAGGCGGCTATTCCACCTACGAGCAGTACTTC.

The chain couples TRBV10-2 to TRBJ1-5; D is possibly TRBD1 (5 bases). The CDR3 loop spans 15 amino acids. From germline, CDR1 is WSHSY and CDR2 SAAADI. Trimming stripped 4 bases from V and 1 base from J, with 11 bases between. CDR3: CASSVAGHSNQPQHF. The DNA for the CDR3 is TGCGCCAGCAGTGTGGCAGGGCACAGCAATCAGCCCCAGCATTTT.

The chain recombines TRBV2 with TRBJ1-2; a weak D match, TRBD1 (6 bases). CDR3 size: 17 residues. Trimming pared 10 bases from V and 0 bases from J, leaving 24 bases between. Germline V gene sequence: CDR1 SNHLY, CDR2 FYNNEI. The CDR3 loop is CAILDPGPGHTNYGYTF. CDR3 DNA sequence: TGTGCCATACTCGACCCGGGGCCGGGACACACTAACTATGGCTACACCTTC.

The CDR3 region has the DNA TGCGCCAGCAGCTCCACGGACTGGGCGTACGAGCAGTACTTC. Translating gives CASSSTDWAYEQYF. This rearrangement joins TRBV5-1 to TRBJ2-7; TRBD2 might be the D (5 bases). This CDR3 has 14 amino acids. Trimming removed 3 bases at V and 4 bases at J, with 14 bases between. CDR1 is SGHRS, CDR2 YFSETQ, per germline.

V usage is TRBV11-2 and J usage is TRBJ2-1; 9 bases map to TRBD2. Germline CDR1 reads SGHAT; CDR2 reads FQNNGV. This CDR3 has 17 residues. With V trimmed by 1 base and J by 9 bases, 13 bases remained unmatched. Here the CDR3 DNA reads TGTGCCAGCAGCTTAGGAGTCCCCAGCGGGGGGCTTGGTGAGCAGTTCTTC. It codes for CASSLGVPSGGLGEQFF.

The rearrangement joins TRBV6-1 to TRBJ1-1; D unresolved. This CDR3 comprises 14 residues. Trimming pared 7 bases from V and 7 bases from J, leaving 19 bases between. Germline lookup yields CDR1 MNHNS and CDR2 SASEGT. This CDR3 reads CASNFRLAPFEAFF. DNA of the CDR3: TGTGCCAGCAATTTTCGACTAGCCCCCTTTGAAGCTTTCTTT.

This rearrangement joins TRBV29-1 to TRBJ1-3; D is perhaps TRBD1 (6 bases). Trimming stripped 7 bases from V and 3 bases from J, with 16 bases between. Germline CDR1 SQVTM, CDR2 ANQGSEA. The CDR3 contains 14 residues. The CDR3 loop reads CSATSGAGGNTIYF. The CDR3 DNA follows: TGCAGCGCGACATCAGGGGCTGGTGGAAACACCATATATTTT.

V gene TRBV7-6 combines with J gene TRBJ2-3, with 8 positions matching TRBD2. The germline gives CDR1 SGHVS, CDR2 FNYEAQ. This CDR3 has 19 residues. Trimming removed 4 bases from V and 1 base from J; junction bases left unmatched: 16. CDR3 amino acids: CASSSSLVKRGSRTDTQYF. As DNA, the CDR3 is TGTGCCAGCAGCTCCTCCTTAGTAAAGCGGGGGAGTCGCACAGATACGCAGTATTTT. The variable domain in full, with the rest retrieved from reference TRBV7-6 and TRBJ2-3, is GAGVSQSPRYKVTKRGQDVALRCDPISGHVSLYWYRQALGQGPEFLTYFNYEAQQDKSGLPNDRFSAERPEGSISTLTIQRTEQRDSAMYRCASSSSLVKRGSRTDTQYFGPGTRLTVL.

CDR3 amino acids: CASSQGPIAKNIQYF. CDR3 bases: TGTGCCAGCAGTCAGGGGCCGATAGCCAAAAACATTCAGTACTTC. The chain has TRBV27 and TRBJ2-4, with a tentative D call TRBD1 (6 bases). CDR3 size: 15 residues. The V and J ends lost 5 bases and 0 bases respectively, with 11 bases between them. Germline V CDR1 and CDR2: MNHEY, SMNVEV (reference sequence).

The V call is TRBV10-2, the J call TRBJ2-7; weak D call: TRBD1 (5 bases). Between the trimmed V and J ends, which lost 2 bases and 5 bases, there was a span of 10 bases. The germline V gene has CDR1 WSHSY and CDR2 SAAADI. The CDR3 runs 13 residues. For the CDR3, the DNA is TGCGCCAGCAGTGAGCCCCGACAGAACGAGCAGTACTTC. Its protein product is CASSEPRQNEQYF.

Worth noting for this clone: The junction and the germline gene differ at one end; a read error may be behind it. The gene calls are TRBV7-9 and TRBJ2-7, with D possibly matching TRBD2 (6 bases). Per the germline V gene, CDR1 is SEHNR and CDR2 is FQNEAQ (reference sequence). The CDR3 length is 12 residues. The CDR3 nucleotides are TGTGCCAGCAACTCTTTTGGGATAGCGGCCCGCTTC. Translated: CASNSFGIAARF. Full variable domain (missing parts from reference TRBV7-9 and TRBJ2-7): DTGVSQNPRHKITKRGQNVTFRCDPISEHNRLYWYRQTLGQGPEFLTYFQNEAQLEKSRLLSDRFSAERPKGSFSTLEIQRTEQGDSAMYLCASNSFGIAARFGPGTRLTVT.

This clone showed up just a few times. The rearrangement uses TRBV15 and TRBJ2-2; maybe TRBD2 (6 bases). This CDR3 region has 15 residues. V lost 6 bases and J 5 bases, leaving 16 bases between the germline ends. CDR1 and CDR2 (germline): LNHNV, YYDKDF (reference sequence). The CDR3, as DNA: TGTGCCACCAGACAGGAGGGTCGGGGGACCGGGGAGCTGTTTTTT. Translation: CATRQEGRGTGELFF.

The V gene is TRBV10-3, the J gene TRBJ2-7; 8 bases align to TRBD2. In germline, CDR1 is ENHRY, CDR2 SYGVKD. The CDR3 spans 14 residues. V was clipped by 10 bases and J by 0 bases; unmatched bases: 8. CDR3 DNA sequence: TGTGCCACCGACCTAGCGGGCGGCTCCTACGAGCAGTACTTC. Protein product: CATDLAGGSYEQYF.

The chain employs TRBV4-1 and TRBJ1-1; tentatively, D is TRBD1 (6 bases). V lost 3 bases and J lost 4, with 12 bases in between. Germline V lookup: CDR1 MGHRA, CDR2 YSYEKL. This CDR3 spans 14 amino acids. The CDR3 loop is CASSQLQGVTEAFF. CDR3 in DNA: TGCGCCAGCAGCCAGCTACAGGGAGTCACTGAAGCTTTCTTT.

The rearrangement joins TRBV5-6 to TRBJ1-5, with TRBD1 matching over 8 bases. The junction had 7 bases not matched to a gene; V was cut back by 4 bases and J by 4 bases. The CDR3 length is 15 residues. CDR1 is SGHDT and CDR2 is YYEEEE in the germline V gene. CDR3 amino acids: CASSALRDRNQPQHF. The CDR3 bases are TGTGCCAGCAGCGCATTGCGGGACAGGAATCAGCCCCAGCATTTT. The complete variable domain, with remaining parts taken from reference TRBV5-6 and TRBJ1-5, reads DAGVTQSPTHLIKTRGQQVTLRCSPKSGHDTVSWYQQALGQGPQFIFQYYEEEERQRGNFPDRFSGHQFPNYSSELNVNALLLGDSALYLCASSALRDRNQPQHFGDGTRLSIL.

CDR3 loop: CASSLTGGSDYEQYF. In DNA form, the CDR3 reads TGTGCCAGCAGCTTGACTGGGGGCTCTGACTACGAGCAGTACTTC. J is TRBJ2-7 and V is TRBV7-8; D possibly corresponds to TRBD1 (6 bases). CDR1 and CDR2 (germline): SGHVS, FQNEAQ. The CDR3 covers 15 residues. Deletions cut 3 bases from V and 3 bases from J, with 15 bases between.

The chain links TRBV2 to TRBJ2-3; D is possibly TRBD2 (6 bases). Trimming left V 5 bases short and J 1 base short, with 16 bases between. CDR3 size: 16 residues. CDR1 and CDR2 from the germline V gene are SNHLY and FYNNEI. The CDR3 DNA sequence: TGTGCCAGCAGTAAAATTCGGGACTTACGCACAGATACGCAGTATTTT. It codes for CASSKIRDLRTDTQYF.